Below, 4 T cell receptor beta chains from the same sample are listed, as sequenced in a study of T-cell reconstitution after alpha-beta-depleted transplantation in children. Unique molecular identifiers tagged the TCRbeta library. TCRdb processed the PCR reads anew with MiXCR; each CDR3 protein has one entry. The sample records some 290,000 distinct CDR3 sequences, around 25% being singletons. The material was PBMCs, mostly from graft donor cells, obtained 180 days after TCRalphabeta/CD19-depleted stem cell transplant. The receptor source for this set is a male patient between 10 and 17 years old who had a stem cell transplant for acute lymphoblastic leukemia, so the T cells may come from the graft donor.

V usage is TRBV10-2 and J usage is TRBJ2-7; tentative D call: TRBD1 (5 bases). V lost 7 bases and J lost 3, with 19 bases in between. Looked up from germline, CDR1 is WSHSY and CDR2 is SAAADI. The CDR3 runs to 15 residues. CDR3 in amino acids: CASTRDRANNYEQYF. The CDR3 DNA is TGCGCCAGCACCAGAGACAGAGCAAATAACTACGAGCAGTACTTC.

On this clonotype itself: The junction differs from germline at one of its ends, possibly a read error. V and J are TRBV5-1 and TRBJ2-7; no clear D gene. The CDR3 covers 14 residues. Germline V gives CDR1 SGHRS, CDR2 YFSETQ. The CDR3 coding sequence is TGCGCCAGCAGTGGAAGGAAGGAATTCCACGAGCAGTCCTTC. Amino acids: CASSGRKEFHEQSF. The variable domain in full, with the rest retrieved from reference TRBV5-1 and TRBJ2-7, is KAGVTQTPRYLIKTRGQQVTLSCSPISGHRSVSWYQQTPGQGLQFLFEYFSETQRNKGNFPGRFSGRQFSNSRSEMNVSTLELGDSALYLCASSGRKEFHEQSFGPGTRLTVT.

In this sample, this clonotype turned up a few times. This sequence joins TRBV10-2 and TRBJ2-7, with 9 bases lining up with TRBD1. The J segment lost 0 bases and the V segment lost 1 base, leaving 13 bases of the junction unmatched. The CDR3 runs 19 residues. Germline assignment: CDR1 WSHSY and CDR2 SAAADI. The CDR3 here is CASSEFGTGNLTFSYEQYF. CDR3 DNA sequence: TGCGCCAGCAGTGAGTTCGGGACAGGGAACTTAACCTTCTCCTACGAGCAGTACTTC.

This clonotype was seen ten or more times. The rearrangement joins TRBV7-7 to TRBJ2-1, with 11 bases aligning to TRBD1. The CDR3 is 15 amino acids. V lost 3 bases, J lost 2 bases, and 0 bases stayed unmatched. The germline V gene encodes CDR1 SSHAT and CDR2 FNYEAQ (reference sequence). CDR3: CASSLGQGAYNEQFF. The CDR3 region has the DNA TGTGCCAGCAGCTTGGGACAGGGGGCCTACAATGAGCAGTTCTTC.